This T cell receptor (beta chain) came from a study of blood T cell repertoires in COVID-19. Sequencing used immunoSEQ multiplex PCR; TCRdb keeps in-frame clones, though not all of them. The sample contains about 140,000 clones, approximately 78% of which appear only once. This CDR3 spans 14 amino acids. The V gene's germline CDR1 is KGHSH and CDR2 LQKENI. Trimming cost V 3 bases and J 10 bases, with 16 bases left between them. This clone turned up a few times. J is TRBJ2-1 and V is TRBV18, with D unresolved. The TCR originated in a woman older than 75 with acute or convalescent COVID-19. The sequencing sample was made of peripheral blood. In DNA, the CDR3 is TGTGCCAGCTCACCTTATCCCCCCCCGCGGGAGCAGTTCTTC. Translating it yields CASSPYPPPREQFF.